This T cell receptor beta chain was identified in a study of cytotoxic CD8 clonotypes in ibrutinib-treated CLL. Overall study: The patients comprised 10 to 12 relapsed/refractory and 15 treatment-naive cases, about 18 IGHV unmutated.

T cells were sequenced at a targeted depth of 1 in 200,000 to 1 in 1 million. Assay: immunoSEQ multiplex PCR; the TCRdb copy retains only in-frame clones and omits some. The sample gives roughly 200,000 clones, 70% to 75% of which show up once; roughly 5.9% is in the top ten. The CDR3 sequence is 15 residues long. Trimming stripped 5 bases from V and 1 base from J, with 12 bases between. The germline V gene encodes CDR1 MDHEN and CDR2 SYDVKM. Study-level results: Pretreatment clonality was elevated relative to age-matched healthy donors and paralleled circulating CD8+ T-cell counts. Clonotypes that were public were uncommon, and they contracted or stayed stable on treatment.

Remarks on this clone: Its antigen is not known.

The source material was PBMCs, sampled after 12 months of ibrutinib treatment. The gene calls are TRBV28 and TRBJ2-4; D unclear. The TCR sequence derives from a human donor with chronic lymphocytic leukemia. The CDR3 loop reads CASSPTEWAKNIQYF. CDR3 DNA: TGTGCCAGCAGTCCGACCGAGTGGGCCAAAAACATTCAGTACTTC.